This is a list of T cell receptor beta chains from one sample in a study of CD8+ T cells in alopecia areata. The data were produced by immunoSEQ multiplex PCR, yet TCRdb's version contains in-frame clones alone and is incomplete. The table includes about 110,000 clones, 45% to 60% detected once. The material sequenced was NKG2D-low CD8+ T cells sorted from blood. The receptors originated from a human donor with alopecia areata. CDR3s include the opening cysteine and the closing phenylalanine or tryptophan. D genes are given only for firm matches. Size is omitted from some rows. Given values are once, few, many or a class for expanded clones.

size	D	J	V	CDR3	DNA
NA	TRBD1	TRBJ1-1	TRBV5-1	CASSGRQGMNTEAFF	TGCGCCAGCAGCGGTAGACAGGGGATGAACACTGAAGCTTTCTTT
NA	NA	TRBJ1-1	TRBV27	CASSLVPNTEAFF	TGTGCCAGCAGTTTGGTCCCTAACACTGAAGCTTTCTTT
NA	NA	TRBJ1-1	TRBV19	CASSPGTGGTEAFF	TGTGCCAGTAGTCCCGGGACGGGGGGGACTGAAGCTTTCTTT
NA	TRBD2	TRBJ2-1	TRBV9	CASSLAGEQFF	TGTGCCAGCAGCCTAGCGGGTGAGCAGTTCTTC
NA	TRBD1	TRBJ2-2	TRBV6-1	CASSDGDRNSRELFF	TGTGCCAGCAGTGACGGGGACAGGAATAGCCGGGAGCTGTTTTTT
NA	NA	TRBJ2-1	TRBV5-1	CASSRDGKSYNEQFF	TGCGCCAGCAGCAGGGACGGTAAGTCCTACAATGAGCAGTTCTTC
NA	TRBD1	TRBJ2-3	TRBV15	CATSPGTGTLGTQYF	TGTGCCACCAGCCCCGGGACAGGGACTTTGGGTACGCAGTATTTT
NA	NA	TRBJ1-2	TRBV5-4	CASSRGTDTANYGYTF	TGTGCCAGCAGCCGAGGGACGGACACTGCTAACTATGGCTACACCTTC
NA	TRBD2	TRBJ2-7	TRBV7-6	CASSLGLAGGPDAYEQYF	TGTGCCAGCAGTTTGGGACTAGCGGGAGGGCCGGACGCCTACGAGCAGTACTTC
NA	TRBD1	TRBJ2-1	TRBV7-9	CASSLRSDRVNEQFF	TGTGCCAGCAGCTTACGGAGTGACAGGGTCAATGAGCAGTTCTTC
NA	NA	TRBJ2-3	TRBV30	CAWSVGDGDTQYF	TGTGCCTGGAGTGTGGGTGACGGGGATACGCAGTATTTT
NA	TRBD2	TRBJ2-2	TRBV7-3	CASSPGTSGAGELFF	TGTGCCAGCAGCCCCGGGACTAGTGGGGCCGGGGAGCTGTTTTTT
NA	TRBD1	TRBJ2-7	TRBV11-3	CASSTGGSEQYF	TGTGCCAGCAGCACAGGGGGCAGCGAGCAGTACTTC
NA	TRBD1	TRBJ2-7	TRBV27	CASSWGQNYEQYF	TGTGCCAGCAGTTGGGGACAGAATTACGAGCAGTACTTC
NA	NA	TRBJ2-7	TRBV15	CATSRGTSYEQYF	TGTGCCACCAGCAGAGGTACATCCTACGAGCAGTACTTC
NA	NA	TRBJ2-7	TRBV7-3	CASSPSASSYEQYF	TGTGCCAGCAGCCCCTCGGCGTCCTCCTACGAGCAGTACTTC
NA	NA	TRBJ2-1	TRBV10-3	CAISVDSYNEQFF	TGTGCCATCAGTGTGGACTCCTACAATGAGCAGTTCTTC
NA	TRBD2	TRBJ2-3	TRBV28	CASSPGTSGREYTDTQYF	TGTGCCAGCAGCCCTGGGACTAGCGGGAGGGAATACACAGATACGCAGTATTTT
few	TRBD2	TRBJ2-3	TRBV2	CASSEAGTSGGDTQYF	TGTGCCAGCAGTGAAGCGGGGACTAGCGGGGGAGATACGCAGTATTTT
NA	TRBD1	TRBJ2-3	TRBV10-3	CAISWGQDTDTQYF	TGTGCCATCAGTTGGGGACAGGACACAGATACGCAGTATTTT
NA	NA	TRBJ2-1	TRBV10-3	CAISELGNNEQFF	TGTGCCATCAGTGAGCTCGGGAACAATGAGCAGTTCTTC
few	NA	TRBJ1-1	TRBV4-1	CASSQGPNTEAFF	TGCGCCAGCAGCCAGGGGCCCAACACTGAAGCTTTCTTT
NA	NA	TRBJ1-5	TRBV27	CASSSGTSNQPQHF	TGTGCCAGCAGTTCCGGGACAAGTAATCAGCCCCAGCATTTT
NA	TRBD2	TRBJ2-5	TRBV7-8	CASSTRPSGSGRLQETQYF	TGTGCCAGCAGCACCCGCCCTAGCGGGAGTGGTAGGCTCCAAGAGACCCAGTACTTC
NA	NA	TRBJ1-3	TRBV5-6	CASSRGNTIYF	TGTGCCAGCAGCCGCGGAAACACCATATATTTT
NA	NA	TRBJ1-5	TRBV19	CASSIRDVGAGQPQHF	TGTGCCAGTAGTATTAGGGACGTCGGAGCCGGGCAGCCCCAGCATTTT
NA	NA	TRBJ2-4	TRBV7-9	CASSETREQNIQYF	TGTGCCAGCAGCGAAACCCGGGAGCAAAACATTCAGTACTTC
NA	TRBD2	TRBJ2-1	TRBV5-6	CASSFPSGRVHSYNEQFF	TGTGCCAGCAGCTTCCCTAGCGGGAGAGTTCACTCCTACAATGAGCAGTTCTTC
few	NA	TRBJ2-1	TRBV5-1	CASSFRGWDEQFF	TGCGCCAGCAGCTTCCGGGGCTGGGATGAGCAGTTCTTC
few	NA	TRBJ2-7	TRBV21-1	CASSERACEQYF	TGTGCCAGCAGCGAGCGGGCTTGCGAGCAGTACTTC
NA	NA	TRBJ1-1	TRBV15	CATSRDQAGDEAFF	TGTGCCACCAGCAGAGATCAGGCAGGAGATGAAGCTTTCTTT
few	TRBD2	TRBJ2-3	TRBV5-1	CASSPRAGGPGDTQYF	TGCGCCAGCAGCCCCAGGGCGGGAGGGCCAGGAGATACGCAGTATTTT
NA	NA	TRBJ1-5	TRBV2	CASTEGSNQPQHF	TGTGCCAGCACTGAGGGTAGCAATCAGCCCCAGCATTTT
NA	TRBD2	TRBJ2-1	TRBV19	CATVWGGNEQFF	TGTGCCACTGTATGGGGGGGCAATGAGCAGTTCTTC
NA	NA	TRBJ2-5	TRBV9	CASSVDGSPETQYF	TGTGCCAGCAGCGTAGACGGGAGCCCAGAGACCCAGTACTTC
NA	NA	TRBJ2-2	TRBV4-1	CASSQVPDGAGATGELFF	TGCGCCAGCAGCCAAGTCCCCGACGGGGCAGGGGCCACCGGGGAGCTGTTTTTT
once	TRBD1	TRBJ2-1	TRBV29-1	CSVSRDSRNEQFF	TGCAGCGTTAGCCGGGACAGTAGGAATGAGCAGTTCTTC
NA	NA	TRBJ1-5	TRBV7-8	CASSLGQILNQPQHF	TGTGCCAGCAGCTTAGGACAGATCCTTAATCAGCCCCAGCATTTT
few	NA	TRBJ2-1	TRBV27	CASRAENPYNEQFF	TGTGCCAGCCGAGCGGAAAACCCTTACAATGAGCAGTTCTTC
few	NA	TRBJ2-2	TRBV7-9	CASSLPLLGELFF	TGTGCCAGCAGCTTACCACTTTTGGGGGAGCTGTTTTTT
few	NA	TRBJ2-5	TRBV29-1	CSLWLVGGQVQETQYF	TGCAGCTTATGGCTGGTGGGAGGTCAAGTCCAAGAGACCCAGTACTTC
NA	NA	TRBJ2-1	TRBV15	CATSRGRAYVGEQFF	TGTGCCACCAGCAGAGGGAGGGCCTATGTTGGTGAGCAGTTCTTC
NA	NA	TRBJ2-1	TRBV7-9	CASSFDNEQFF	TGTGCCAGCAGCTTTGACAATGAGCAGTTCTTC
NA	NA	TRBJ1-5	TRBV27	CASSLWADQPQHF	TGTGCCAGCAGTTTATGGGCAGATCAGCCCCAGCATTTT
NA	NA	TRBJ2-4	TRBV28	CASMGFTRREAKNIQYF	TGTGCCAGCATGGGGTTCACGAGACGAGAAGCCAAAAACATTCAGTACTTC
NA	NA	TRBJ2-3	TRBV28	CASSTVGALRDTQYF	TGTGCCAGCAGTACAGTCGGGGCCCTTCGAGATACGCAGTATTTT
few	NA	TRBJ2-1	TRBV29-1	CSVEDTRSSYNEQFF	TGCAGCGTTGAAGACACCCGAAGCTCCTACAATGAGCAGTTCTTC
NA	TRBD1	TRBJ2-7	TRBV28	CASSFLGDRAPYEQYF	TGTGCCAGCAGTTTCTTGGGGGACAGAGCCCCCTACGAGCAGTACTTC
NA	TRBD1	TRBJ1-5	TRBV7-9	CASSRTGAAGSNQPQHF	TGTGCCAGCAGTCGAACAGGGGCTGCGGGGTCTAATCAGCCCCAGCATTTT
NA	NA	TRBJ2-7	TRBV7-8	CASSFGSSYEQYF	TGTGCCAGCAGCTTTGGGAGCTCCTACGAGCAGTACTTC
few	NA	TRBJ1-1	TRBV7-9	CASSFRDQAFF	TGTGCCAGCAGCTTCCGGGACCAAGCTTTCTTT
NA	NA	TRBJ2-7	TRBV27	CASTGQATYEQYF	TGTGCCAGCACGGGGCAGGCTACCTACGAGCAGTACTTC
NA	TRBD2	TRBJ2-5	TRBV29-1	CSVELGWLAGEETQYF	TGCAGCGTTGAATTAGGATGGCTAGCGGGAGAAGAGACCCAGTACTTC
NA	NA	TRBJ2-3	TRBV7-9	CASSTPLGGDTDTQYF	TGTGCCAGCAGCACCCCGCTAGGGGGAGACACAGATACGCAGTATTTT
NA	TRBD1	TRBJ1-2	TRBV29-1	CSVEAQTGENYGYTF	TGCAGCGTTGAAGCCCAGACAGGGGAAAACTATGGCTACACCTTC
NA	NA	TRBJ1-1	TRBV19	CASRVQSRNTEAFF	TGTGCCAGTAGGGTACAGAGTCGGAACACTGAAGCTTTCTTT
NA	TRBD1	TRBJ2-3	TRBV5-1	CASSADRGPTDTQYF	TGCGCCAGCAGCGCAGACAGGGGTCCCACAGATACGCAGTATTTT
NA	NA	TRBJ2-1	TRBV5-1	CASRDWDNEQFF	TGCGCCAGCCGGGACTGGGACAATGAGCAGTTCTTC
NA	NA	TRBJ1-2	TRBV27	CASSPATRGWGGYTF	TGTGCCAGCAGTCCCGCGACACGGGGCTGGGGAGGCTACACCTTC
NA	TRBD2	TRBJ2-1	TRBV11-2	CASSGTSGNFEQFF	TGTGCCAGCAGTGGGACTAGCGGGAATTTTGAGCAGTTCTTC